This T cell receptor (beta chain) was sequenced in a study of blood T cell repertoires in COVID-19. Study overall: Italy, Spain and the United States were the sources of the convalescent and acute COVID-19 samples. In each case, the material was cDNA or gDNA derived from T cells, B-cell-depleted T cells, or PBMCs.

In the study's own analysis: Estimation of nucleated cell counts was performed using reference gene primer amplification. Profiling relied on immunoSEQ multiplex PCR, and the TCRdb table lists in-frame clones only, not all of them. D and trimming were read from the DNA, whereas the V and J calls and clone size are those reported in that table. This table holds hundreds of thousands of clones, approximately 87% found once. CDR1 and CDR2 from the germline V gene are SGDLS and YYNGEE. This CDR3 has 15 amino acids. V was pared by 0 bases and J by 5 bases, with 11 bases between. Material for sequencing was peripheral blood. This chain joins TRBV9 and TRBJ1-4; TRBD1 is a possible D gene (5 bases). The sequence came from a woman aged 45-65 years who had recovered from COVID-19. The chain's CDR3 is CASSVAGGNNEKLFF. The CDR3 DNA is TGTGCCAGCAGCGTAGCGGGGGGTAACAATGAAAAACTGTTTTTT.